A single sample is the source of the 27 T cell receptor beta chains below, sequenced in a study of blood T cell repertoires in COVID-19. Assay: immunoSEQ multiplex PCR; the TCRdb copy retains only in-frame clones and omits some. The sample shows just under 150,000 clones, 84% of them seen only once. Sequencing was performed on peripheral blood. These receptors all come from a human donor in a cohort sampled during active COVID-19.

This clone was recorded only once. The V and J genes are TRBV6-5 and TRBJ2-1; 7 positions match TRBD2. CDR1 is MNHEY, CDR2 SVGAGI, per germline. The V and J ends lost 0 bases and 5 bases, in that order; junction bases with no gene match: 7. This CDR3 is built from 16 residues. CDR3: CASSYSGGRRNNEQFF. Written as DNA, the CDR3 is TGTGCCAGCAGTTACTCGGGCGGGAGAAGGAACAATGAGCAGTTCTTC.

J is TRBJ2-1 and V is TRBV27; 14 nucleotides line up with TRBD2. V trimming: 8 bases; J trimming: 3 bases; junction bases outside the gene matches: 15. This CDR3 comprises 19 residues. Germline V CDR1 and CDR2: MNHEY, SMNVEV (reference sequence). The CDR3 loop is CASGYRSTSGGAHYNEQFF. In DNA form, the CDR3 reads TGTGCCAGCGGGTATCGCTCGACTAGCGGGGGGGCTCACTACAATGAGCAGTTCTTC.

V gene TRBV10-3 combines with J gene TRBJ2-7, with 7 bases that match TRBD1. The CDR3 runs to 14 residues. Trimming at V came to 10 bases and at J to 5 bases, leaving 14 bases not matched to a gene. CDR1 is ENHRY and CDR2 is SYGVKD in the germline V gene. CDR3 in DNA: TGTGCCACTAAGGGGACAGCAGGGGGAGACGAGCAGTACTTC. Its translation: CATKGTAGGDEQYF.

The chain uses TRBV4-2 and TRBJ2-1, with 7 bases that match TRBD1. The CDR3 runs to 12 residues. The J segment lost 7 bases and the V segment lost 9 bases, leaving 6 bases of the junction unmatched. Germline V gene sequence: CDR1 LGHNA, CDR2 YNFKEQ. CDR3 amino acids: CASSGQTNEQFF. The CDR3 coding sequence is TGTGCCAGTTCGGGACAGACTAATGAGCAGTTCTTC.

The V gene is TRBV10-3, the J gene TRBJ2-6; 10 nucleotides match TRBD1. This CDR3 contains 19 residues. J gave up 0 bases and V 3 bases, and 8 bases lay outside the gene matches. Germline CDR1 is ENHRY and CDR2 is SYGVKD. The CDR3 nucleotides are TGTGCCATCAGTGAAAGGGGGACAGGGGCTTACTCTGGGGCCAACGTCCTGACTTTC. Protein: CAISERGTGAYSGANVLTF.

The chain uses TRBV29-1 and TRBJ1-5; D is unclear. V dropped 4 bases and J dropped 1 base, with 8 bases sitting between them. CDR3 length: 13 residues. CDR1 is SQVTM, CDR2 ANQGSEA, per germline. The CDR3 DNA reads TGCAGCGTTGCCTACAGAAGCAATCAGCCCCAGCATTTT. Its translation: CSVAYRSNQPQHF.

This chain's CDR3 is CASSPPSLDTEAFF. CDR3 coding DNA: TGTGCCAGCTCACCCCCCAGTTTGGACACTGAAGCTTTCTTT. The rearrangement links TRBV18 to TRBJ1-1; D gene ambiguous. The germline gives CDR1 KGHSH, CDR2 LQKENI. This CDR3 comprises 14 residues. V lost 3 bases to trimming and J lost 3 bases, with 11 bases between them.

This chain uses TRBV14 with TRBJ2-2; D is undetermined. The CDR3 sequence is 14 residues long. V lost 1 base, J lost 4 bases, and 7 bases lay in between. Germline CDR1 and CDR2: SGHDN and FVKESK. CDR3 residues: CASSQVPSTGELFF. The CDR3 nucleotides read TGTGCCAGCAGCCAAGTTCCCTCCACCGGGGAGCTGTTTTTT.

This rearrangement joins TRBV27 to TRBJ2-7; 8 nucleotides match TRBD1. CDR1 and CDR2 from the germline V gene are MNHEY and SMNVEV (reference sequence). CDR3 length equals 14 residues. V trimming: 6 bases; J trimming: 3 bases; junction bases outside the gene matches: 7. The CDR3 DNA is TGTGCCAGCAGACAGGGGGACAGCCGCTACGAGCAGTACTTC. This gives the protein CASRQGDSRYEQYF.

The chain uses TRBV19 and TRBJ1-5; TRBD1 might be the D (6 bases). The V end lost 7 bases, the J end lost 5 bases, and 18 bases lay between the germline ends. The V gene's germline CDR1 is LNHDA and CDR2 SQIVND (reference sequence). The CDR3 runs to 15 residues. The CDR3 protein is CASTFPGVTHQPQHF. DNA for the CDR3: TGTGCCAGTACCTTTCCAGGGGTGACTCATCAGCCCCAGCATTTT.

This rearrangement joins TRBV28 to TRBJ1-2, with D perhaps matching TRBD1 (6 bases). V was cut by 4 bases and J by 8 bases, with 17 bases left in between. The CDR3 totals 14 residues. Germline CDR1 is MDHEN and CDR2 is SYDVKM. In DNA, the CDR3 is TGTGCCAGCAGTTCCCTACAGGTCACAGGGGGCTACACCTTC. The encoded protein is CASSSLQVTGGYTF.

The chain recombines TRBV6-5 with TRBJ1-5, with a possible D match to TRBD1 (5 bases). This CDR3 spans 13 amino acids. Trimming left V 5 bases short and J 7 bases short, with 12 bases between. Germline V gene data show CDR1 as MNHEY and CDR2 as SVGAGI. CDR3 sequence: CASSTQGGQPQHF. The DNA of the CDR3 is TGTGCCAGCAGTACGCAGGGCGGCCAGCCCCAGCATTTT.

The chain uses TRBV5-5 and TRBJ1-2, with D possibly being TRBD1 (6 bases). Germline CDR1 reads SGHKS; CDR2 reads YYEKEE (reference sequence). The CDR3 consists of 16 residues. V lost 4 bases and J lost 0, with 16 bases in between. CDR3 in DNA: TGTGCCAGCAGCCTTACAGGGCTTAGGGCTAACTATGGCTACACCTTC. It codes for CASSLTGLRANYGYTF.

The V and J genes are TRBV5-6 and TRBJ2-5, with TRBD2 matching over 7 bases. The CDR3 totals 13 residues. Per germline, CDR1 SGHDT and CDR2 YYEEEE. J gave up 5 bases and V 0 bases, and 1 base lay outside the gene matches. In nucleotides, the CDR3 is TGTGCCAGCAGCTTGGGAGCGGGGGAGACCCAGTACTTC. It encodes CASSLGAGETQYF.

The rearrangement joins TRBV4-1 to TRBJ2-5; D might be TRBD1 (5 bases). Germline V gives CDR1 MGHRA, CDR2 YSYEKL. V lost 0 bases, J lost 2 bases, and 19 bases lay in between. The CDR3 contains 18 residues. Here the CDR3 DNA reads TGCGCCAGCAGCCAAGAAGGCGGCGGCAGGGCACTACAAGAGACCCAGTACTTC. Translated, it gives CASSQEGGGRALQETQYF.

The V gene is TRBV7-8, the J gene TRBJ1-6, with D possibly being TRBD1 (5 bases). The germline gives CDR1 SGHVS, CDR2 FQNEAQ. The CDR3 has 14 residues. V was pared by 0 bases and J by 7 bases, with 7 bases between. CDR3 sequence reads: CASSLAQGNSPLHF. The CDR3 DNA reads TGTGCCAGCAGCTTAGCGCAGGGAAATTCACCCCTCCACTTT.

The chain employs TRBV19 and TRBJ1-5; D is uncertain. The V gene's germline CDR1 is LNHDA and CDR2 SQIVND (reference sequence). The V end lost 8 bases, the J end lost 9 bases, and 20 bases lay between the germline ends. This CDR3 is 14 amino acids long. In DNA, the CDR3 is TGTGCCAGTGATATAAACAGTGCCGCGGGGCCCCAGCATTTT. It translates to CASDINSAAGPQHF.

The chain employs TRBV5-6 and TRBJ1-3; TRBD1 is a possible D gene (5 bases). Between the trimmed V and J ends, which lost 0 bases and 1 base, there was a span of 8 bases. Germline CDR1 SGHDT, CDR2 YYEEEE. The CDR3 runs 15 residues. CDR3 in DNA: TGTGCCAGCAGCTTGGCCCGGGGGTCTGGAAACACCATATATTTT. Its translation is CASSLARGSGNTIYF.

V usage is TRBV28 and J usage is TRBJ2-1; unclear D gene. Trimming removed 3 bases at V and 4 bases at J, with 13 bases between. CDR3 length equals 15 residues. Germline loops: CDR1 MDHEN, CDR2 SYDVKM. The DNA of the CDR3 is TGTGCCAGCAGTTTGGGCCTAACCACATACAATGAGCAGTTCTTC. This encodes CASSLGLTTYNEQFF.

The CDR3 DNA sequence: TGTGCCAGCAGTCCGGGGACAGCCCCTAGCTCCTATAATTCACCCCTCCACTTT. Translated, it gives CASSPGTAPSSYNSPLHF. The gene calls are TRBV6-6 and TRBJ1-6, with 7 positions matching TRBD1. V shed 5 bases and J 0 bases; nucleotides not matched to a gene: 10. Germline values: CDR1 MNHNY, CDR2 SVGAGI (reference sequence). CDR3 length equals 18 residues.

The chain combines TRBV18 with TRBJ1-1; 8 bases agree with TRBD1. J was trimmed by 5 bases and V by 3 bases; bases with no gene match: 5. Germline lookup yields CDR1 KGHSH and CDR2 LQKENI. The CDR3 has 14 residues. The chain's CDR3 is CASSPDRVRTEAFF. For the CDR3, the DNA is TGTGCCAGCTCACCGGACAGGGTACGGACTGAAGCTTTCTTT.

The chain uses TRBV5-1 and TRBJ2-3, with D unclear. Between the trimmed V and J ends, which lost 6 bases and 0 bases, there was a span of 11 bases. The CDR3 sequence is 14 residues long. Germline V lookup: CDR1 SGHRS, CDR2 YFSETQ. The CDR3 DNA sequence: TGCGCCAGCAAGGCGGCTTCTAGCACAGATACGCAGTATTTT. It yields the protein CASKAASSTDTQYF.

The chain uses TRBV30 and TRBJ1-1; possible D gene TRBD1, 5 bases. Germline CDR1 reads GTSNPN; CDR2 reads SVGIG (reference sequence). Trimming cost V 0 bases and J 5 bases, with 16 bases left between them. The CDR3 spans 15 residues. CDR3 coding DNA: TGTGCCTGGAGTGTACAGGCGGGGGGATTTACTGAAGCTTTCTTT. Its translation is CAWSVQAGGFTEAFF.

The V call is TRBV30, the J call TRBJ1-4, with 8 bases identical to TRBD1. The CDR3 runs to 13 residues. V lost 2 bases, J lost 8 bases, and 4 bases stayed unmatched. The germline CDR1 and CDR2 sequences are GTSNPN and SVGIG (reference sequence). CDR3: CAWSPGGREKLFF. In nucleotides, the CDR3 is TGTGCCTGGAGTCCAGGGGGCAGGGAAAAACTGTTTTTT. Full variable domain (rest looked up from reference TRBV30 and TRBJ1-4): SQTIHQWPATLVQPVGSPLSLECTVEGTSNPNLYWYRQAAGRGLQLLFYSVGIGQISSEVPQNLSASRPQDRQFILSSKKLLLSDSGFYLCAWSPGGREKLFFGSGTQLSVL.

V usage is TRBV2 and J usage is TRBJ2-2, with D unclear. With 5 bases removed from V and 1 base from J, the gap between germline ends came to 14 bases. The CDR3 is 16 residues long. Germline lookup yields CDR1 SNHLY and CDR2 FYNNEI. In DNA, the CDR3 is TGTGCCAGCAGTAACCGCCCCCCGGGGAACACCGGGGAGCTGTTTTTT. Translating it yields CASSNRPPGNTGELFF.

This clone has just one count. The V call is TRBV9, the J call TRBJ2-3; 10 nucleotides align to TRBD1. V shed 3 bases and J 3 bases; nucleotides not matched to a gene: 1. The CDR3 has 14 residues. Germline assignment: CDR1 SGDLS and CDR2 YYNGEE. The CDR3 reads CASSADRGTDTQYF. The CDR3 coding sequence is TGTGCCAGCAGCGCGGACAGGGGGACAGATACGCAGTATTTT.

V is TRBV5-1 and J is TRBJ1-1, with D hard to call. The CDR3 covers 15 residues. The V and J ends lost 7 bases and 0 bases respectively, with 16 bases between them. Germline loops: CDR1 SGHRS, CDR2 YFSETQ. The CDR3 sequence is CASAAGPQLNTEAFF. CDR3 in DNA: TGCGCCAGCGCCGCGGGCCCCCAATTGAACACTGAAGCTTTCTTT.